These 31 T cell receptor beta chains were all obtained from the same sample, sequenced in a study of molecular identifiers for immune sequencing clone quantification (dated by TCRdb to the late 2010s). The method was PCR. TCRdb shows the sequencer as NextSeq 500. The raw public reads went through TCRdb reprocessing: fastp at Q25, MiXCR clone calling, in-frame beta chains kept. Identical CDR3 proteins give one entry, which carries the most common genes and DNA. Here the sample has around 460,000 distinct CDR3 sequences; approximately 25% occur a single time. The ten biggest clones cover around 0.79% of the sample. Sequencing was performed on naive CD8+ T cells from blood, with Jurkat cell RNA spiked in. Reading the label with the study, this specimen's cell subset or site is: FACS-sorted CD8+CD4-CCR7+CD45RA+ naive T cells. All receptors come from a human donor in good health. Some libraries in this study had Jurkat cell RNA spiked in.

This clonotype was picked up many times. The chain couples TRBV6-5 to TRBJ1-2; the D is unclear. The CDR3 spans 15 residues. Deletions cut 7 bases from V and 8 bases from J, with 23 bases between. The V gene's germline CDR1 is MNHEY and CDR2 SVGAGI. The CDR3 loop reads CASTPLAVWTEGYTF. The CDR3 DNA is TGTGCCAGCACCCCCCTTGCCGTTTGGACGGAGGGCTACACCTTC.

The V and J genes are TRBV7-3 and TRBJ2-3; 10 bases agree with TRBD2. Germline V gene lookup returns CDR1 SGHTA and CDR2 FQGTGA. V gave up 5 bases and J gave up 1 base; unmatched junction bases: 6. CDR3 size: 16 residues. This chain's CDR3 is CASSPILAGGTDTQYF. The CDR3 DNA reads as TGTGCCAGCAGCCCAATTCTAGCGGGGGGCACAGATACGCAGTATTTT.

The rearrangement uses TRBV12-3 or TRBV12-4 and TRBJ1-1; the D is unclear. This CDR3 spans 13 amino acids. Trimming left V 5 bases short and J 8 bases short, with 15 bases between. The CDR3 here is CASSGPSGGEAFF. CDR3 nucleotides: TGTGCCAGCAGTGGGCCCAGCGGAGGAGAAGCTTTCTTT.

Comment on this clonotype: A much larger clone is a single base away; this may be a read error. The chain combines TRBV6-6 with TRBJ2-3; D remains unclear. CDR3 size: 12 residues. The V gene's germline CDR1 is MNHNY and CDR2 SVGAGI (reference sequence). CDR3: CASSYSADTRYF. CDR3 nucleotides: TGTGCCAGCAGTTACTCTGCAGATACGCGGTATTTT.

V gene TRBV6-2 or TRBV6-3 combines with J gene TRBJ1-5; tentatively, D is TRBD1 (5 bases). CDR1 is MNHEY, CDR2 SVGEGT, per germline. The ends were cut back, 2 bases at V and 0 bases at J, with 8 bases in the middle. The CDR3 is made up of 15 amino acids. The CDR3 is CASSYVQVSNQPQHF. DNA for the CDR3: TGTGCCAGCAGTTACGTACAGGTTAGCAATCAGCCCCAGCATTTT.

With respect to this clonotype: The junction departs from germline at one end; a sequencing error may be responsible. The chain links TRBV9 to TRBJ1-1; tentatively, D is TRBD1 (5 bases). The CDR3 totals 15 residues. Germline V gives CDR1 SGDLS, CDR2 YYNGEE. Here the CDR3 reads CAGSVVGAGHTEAFF. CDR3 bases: TGTGCCGGCAGCGTAGTTGGGGCAGGCCACACTGAAGCTTTCTTT.

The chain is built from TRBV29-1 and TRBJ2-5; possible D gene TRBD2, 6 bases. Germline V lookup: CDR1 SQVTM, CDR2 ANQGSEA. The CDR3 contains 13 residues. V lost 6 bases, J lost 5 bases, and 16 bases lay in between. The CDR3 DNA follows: TGCAGCGTCCCTCGGGACTTCTCGGAGACCCAGTACTTC. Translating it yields CSVPRDFSETQYF.

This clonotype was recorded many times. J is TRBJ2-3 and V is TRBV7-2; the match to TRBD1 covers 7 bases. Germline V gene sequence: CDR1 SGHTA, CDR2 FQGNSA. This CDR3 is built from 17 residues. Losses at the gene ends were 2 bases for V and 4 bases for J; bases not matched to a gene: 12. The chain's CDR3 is CASSLTGVDRVPDTQYF. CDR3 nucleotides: TGTGCCAGCAGCTTAACCGGCGTCGACAGGGTCCCAGATACGCAGTATTTT.

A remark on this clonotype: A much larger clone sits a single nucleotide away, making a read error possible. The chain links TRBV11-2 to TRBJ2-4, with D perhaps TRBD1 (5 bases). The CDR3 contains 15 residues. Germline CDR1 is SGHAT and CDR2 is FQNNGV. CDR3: CASSPGSGAKNVQYF. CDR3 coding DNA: TGTGCCAGCAGCCCTGGAAGTGGGGCCAAAAACGTTCAGTACTTC.

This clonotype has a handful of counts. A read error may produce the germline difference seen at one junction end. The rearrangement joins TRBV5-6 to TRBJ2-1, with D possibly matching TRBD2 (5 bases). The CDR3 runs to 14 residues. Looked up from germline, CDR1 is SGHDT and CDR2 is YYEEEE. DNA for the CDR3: TGTGCCAGCAGCCCTGAGCGGAACTACAATGAGCGGTTCTTC. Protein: CASSPERNYNERFF.

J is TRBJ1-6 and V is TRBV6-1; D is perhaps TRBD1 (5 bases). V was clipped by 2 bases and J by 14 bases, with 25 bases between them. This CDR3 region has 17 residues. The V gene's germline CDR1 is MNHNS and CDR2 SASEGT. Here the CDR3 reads CASSESRGGVPAVALHF. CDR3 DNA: TGTGCCAGCAGTGAATCGAGAGGAGGGGTTCCCGCGGTCGCCCTCCACTTT.

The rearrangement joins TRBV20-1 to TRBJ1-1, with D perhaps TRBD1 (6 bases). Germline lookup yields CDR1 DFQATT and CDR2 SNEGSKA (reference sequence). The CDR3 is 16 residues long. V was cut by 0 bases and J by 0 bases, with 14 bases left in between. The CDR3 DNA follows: TGCAGTGCTAGAGATCCGGACAGCCCATTGAACACTGAAGCTTTCTTT. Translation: CSARDPDSPLNTEAFF.

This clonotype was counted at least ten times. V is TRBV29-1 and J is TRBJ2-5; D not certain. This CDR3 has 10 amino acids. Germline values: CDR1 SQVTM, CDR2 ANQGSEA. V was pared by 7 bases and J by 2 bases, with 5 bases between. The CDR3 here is CSATQETQYF. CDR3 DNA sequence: TGCAGCGCGACTCAAGAGACCCAGTACTTC.

The CDR3 region has the DNA TGTGCCAGCAGTTACTTTACCCAAGAGACCCAGTACTTC. Amino acid sequence: CASSYFTQETQYF. The chain has TRBV6-2 or TRBV6-3 and TRBJ2-5; no reliable D call. This CDR3 comprises 13 residues. V lost 1 base and J lost 1, with 4 bases in between. Germline values: CDR1 MNHEY, CDR2 SVGEGT.

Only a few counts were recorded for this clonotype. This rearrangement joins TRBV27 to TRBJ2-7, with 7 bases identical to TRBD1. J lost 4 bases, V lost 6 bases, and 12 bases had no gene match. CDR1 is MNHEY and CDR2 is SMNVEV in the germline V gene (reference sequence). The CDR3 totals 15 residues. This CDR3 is CASRDRAGGWYEQYF. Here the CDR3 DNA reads TGTGCCAGCAGGGACCGGGCAGGGGGTTGGTACGAGCAGTACTTC.

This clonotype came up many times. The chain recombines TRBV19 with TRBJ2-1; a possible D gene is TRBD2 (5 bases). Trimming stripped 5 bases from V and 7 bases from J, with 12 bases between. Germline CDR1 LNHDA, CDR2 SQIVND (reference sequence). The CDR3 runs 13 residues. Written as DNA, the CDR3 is TGTGCCAGTAGTTATCCTAGCCCGAATGAGCAGTTCTTC. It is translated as CASSYPSPNEQFF.

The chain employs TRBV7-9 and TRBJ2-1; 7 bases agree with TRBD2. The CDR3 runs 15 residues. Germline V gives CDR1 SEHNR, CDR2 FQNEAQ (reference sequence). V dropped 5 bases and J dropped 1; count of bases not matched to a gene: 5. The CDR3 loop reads CASSATSWSYNEQFF. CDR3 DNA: TGTGCCAGCAGCGCGACTAGCTGGTCCTACAATGAGCAGTTCTTC.

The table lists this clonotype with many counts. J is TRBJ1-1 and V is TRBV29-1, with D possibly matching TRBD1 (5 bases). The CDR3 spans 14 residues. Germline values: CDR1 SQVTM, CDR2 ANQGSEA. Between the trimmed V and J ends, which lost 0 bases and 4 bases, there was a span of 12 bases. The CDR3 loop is CSVEDWGSSTEAFF. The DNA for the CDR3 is TGCAGCGTTGAAGATTGGGGCAGTTCCACTGAAGCTTTCTTT.

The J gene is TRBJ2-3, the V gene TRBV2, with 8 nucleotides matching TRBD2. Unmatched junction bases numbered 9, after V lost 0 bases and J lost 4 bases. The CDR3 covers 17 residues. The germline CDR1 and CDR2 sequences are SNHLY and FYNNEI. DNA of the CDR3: TGTGCCAGCAGTGAAGCGGGTCGGCTAGCGGGCTCAGATACGCAGTATTTT. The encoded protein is CASSEAGRLAGSDTQYF.

CDR3 residues: CASIGGKISYEQYF. The DNA for the CDR3 is TGTGCCAGCATTGGGGGTAAAATCTCCTACGAGCAGTACTTC. The rearrangement uses TRBV2 and TRBJ2-7; D may be TRBD1 or TRBD2 (5 bases each). The CDR3 is 14 amino acids. Germline assignment: CDR1 SNHLY and CDR2 FYNNEI. V lost 7 bases to trimming and J lost 0 bases, with 13 bases between them.

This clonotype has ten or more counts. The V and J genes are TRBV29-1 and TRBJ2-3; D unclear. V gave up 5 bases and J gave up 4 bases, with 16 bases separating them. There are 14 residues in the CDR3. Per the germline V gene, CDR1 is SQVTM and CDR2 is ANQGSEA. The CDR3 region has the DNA TGCAGCGTTTACGGCACCTCCACCTCAGATACGCAGTATTTT. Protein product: CSVYGTSTSDTQYF.

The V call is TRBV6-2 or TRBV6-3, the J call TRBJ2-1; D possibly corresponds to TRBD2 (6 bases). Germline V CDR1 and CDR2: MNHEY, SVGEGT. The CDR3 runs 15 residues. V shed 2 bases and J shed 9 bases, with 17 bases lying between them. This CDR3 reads CASSYVRGDFPEQFF. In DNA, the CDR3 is TGTGCCAGCAGTTACGTGCGGGGAGATTTCCCTGAGCAGTTCTTC.

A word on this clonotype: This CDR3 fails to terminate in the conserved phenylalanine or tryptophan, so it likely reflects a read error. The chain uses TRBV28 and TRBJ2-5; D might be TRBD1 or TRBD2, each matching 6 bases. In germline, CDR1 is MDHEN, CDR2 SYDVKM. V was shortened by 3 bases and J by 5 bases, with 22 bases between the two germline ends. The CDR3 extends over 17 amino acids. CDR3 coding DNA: TGTGCCAGCAGTTTGTCCCGGGGGCTAAGGTTTAGGGAGACCCAGTACCTC. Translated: CASSLSRGLRFRETQYL.

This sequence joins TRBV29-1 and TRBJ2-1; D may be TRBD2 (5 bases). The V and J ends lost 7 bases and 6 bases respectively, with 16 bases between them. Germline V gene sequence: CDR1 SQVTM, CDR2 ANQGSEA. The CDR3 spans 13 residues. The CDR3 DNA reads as TGCAGCGGGATCGGCGGGCTGCGCAATGAGCAGTTCTTC. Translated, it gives CSGIGGLRNEQFF.

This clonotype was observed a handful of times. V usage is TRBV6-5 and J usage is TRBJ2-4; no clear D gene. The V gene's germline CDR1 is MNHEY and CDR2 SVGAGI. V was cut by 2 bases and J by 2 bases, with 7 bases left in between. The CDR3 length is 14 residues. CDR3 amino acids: CASSYGYPKNIQYF. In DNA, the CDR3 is TGTGCCAGCAGTTACGGGTATCCCAAAAACATTCAGTACTTC.

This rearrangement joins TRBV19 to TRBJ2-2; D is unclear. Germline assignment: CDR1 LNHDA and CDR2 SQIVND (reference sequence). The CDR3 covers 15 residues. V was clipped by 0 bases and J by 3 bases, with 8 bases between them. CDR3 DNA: TGTGCCAGTAGTATAGACGGTGGTGACACCGGGGAGCTGTTTTTT. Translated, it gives CASSIDGGDTGELFF.

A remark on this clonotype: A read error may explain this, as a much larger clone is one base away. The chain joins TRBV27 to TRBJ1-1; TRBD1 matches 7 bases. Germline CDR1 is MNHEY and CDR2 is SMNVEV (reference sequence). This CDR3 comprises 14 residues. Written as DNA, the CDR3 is TGTGTCAGCAGAAGACAGGGACGGGACACTGAAGCTTTCTTT. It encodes CVSRRQGRDTEAFF.

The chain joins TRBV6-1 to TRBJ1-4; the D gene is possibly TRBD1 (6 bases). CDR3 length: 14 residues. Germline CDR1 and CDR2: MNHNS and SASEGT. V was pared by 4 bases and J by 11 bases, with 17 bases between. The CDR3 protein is CASSGWQGRGKLFF. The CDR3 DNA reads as TGTGCCAGCAGTGGGTGGCAGGGGAGGGGGAAACTGTTTTTT.

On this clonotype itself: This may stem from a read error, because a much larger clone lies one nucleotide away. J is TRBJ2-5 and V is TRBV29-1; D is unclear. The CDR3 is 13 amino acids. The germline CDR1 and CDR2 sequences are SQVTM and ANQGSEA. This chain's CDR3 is CSAYPSMQETQHF. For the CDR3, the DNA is TGCAGCGCTTACCCTTCTATGCAAGAGACCCAGCACTTC.

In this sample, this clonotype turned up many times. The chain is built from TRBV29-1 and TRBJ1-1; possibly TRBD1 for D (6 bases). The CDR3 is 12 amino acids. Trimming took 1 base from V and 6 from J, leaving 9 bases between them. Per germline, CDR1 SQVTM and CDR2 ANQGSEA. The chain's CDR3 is CSVEGGAAEAFF. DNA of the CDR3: TGCAGCGTTGAAGGGGGGGCGGCTGAAGCTTTCTTT.

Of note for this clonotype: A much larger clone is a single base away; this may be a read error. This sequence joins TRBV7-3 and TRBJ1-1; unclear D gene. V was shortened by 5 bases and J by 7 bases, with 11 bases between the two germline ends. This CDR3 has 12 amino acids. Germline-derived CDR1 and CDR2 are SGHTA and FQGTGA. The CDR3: CASSPLYDEAFF. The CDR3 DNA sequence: TGTGCCAGCAGCCCCCTCTACGATGAAGCTTTCTTT.